This TCR beta chain came from a study of graft-versus-host responses after intestinal transplantation. Across the study: Each transplant was multivisceral, liver-intestinal, or isolated intestinal. Each recipient received anti-thymocyte globulin induction, then tacrolimus and steroids for around three years. Findings and limits, study-wide: Early post-transplant HvG declines tracked with peak circulating GvH clone levels. When patients had graft-donor T cell macrochimerism, their allografts held high graft-versus-host to host-versus-graft clonal ratios.

The germline V and J ends were trimmed by 0 bases and 2 bases, with 8 bases remaining between them. Germline-derived CDR1 and CDR2 are SGDLS and YYNGEE. CDR3 length: 14 amino acids. The table came from immunoSEQ multiplex PCR; TCRdb's copy has only in-frame clones and leaves some out. This sample has some 92,000 clones, with roughly 92% found just once. Turning to this clone: Its specificity is not known.

The receptor comes from a human donor who received an intestinal transplant. This chain links TRBV9 with TRBJ2-5, with D perhaps matching TRBD1 (6 bases). The input for sequencing was unstimulated CD4+ T cells sorted from spleen or lymph node cells, taken before intestinal transplant. This chain's CDR3 is CASSVGGLQETQYF. CDR3 nucleotides: TGTGCCAGCAGCGTAGGGGGGCTTCAAGAGACCCAGTACTTC.